This T cell receptor beta chain was recovered during a study of T-cell reconstitution after alpha-beta-depleted transplantation in children. Regarding the study as a whole: Alpha-beta T cells present about two months after transplant were reported to originate from several hundred expanded graft clones. T-cell numbers and diversity one year post-transplant derived largely from freshly generated T cells.

Germline values: CDR1 SQVTM, CDR2 ANQGSEA. This CDR3 contains 10 residues. Trimming stripped 4 bases from V and 6 bases from J, with 6 bases between. Unique molecular identifiers were incorporated into the prepared TCRbeta library. TCRdb itself ran the PCR reads through MiXCR, one entry per CDR3 protein. The table shows some 180,000 distinct CDR3 sequences, with 6.6% occurring only once. In its sample, this clonotype was seen many times. Its antigen is as yet unknown. Sequenced material: PBMCs, taken before TCRalphabeta/CD19-depleted stem cell transplant. The chain joins TRBV29-1 to TRBJ1-2, with D possibly matching TRBD1 (5 bases). The TCR originated in a boy aged 2-9 years with acute lymphoblastic leukemia, due to receive a stem cell transplant. CDR3 protein: CSVAGDGYTF. The CDR3 DNA follows: TGCAGCGTTGCGGGGGATGGCTACACCTTC.